The 20 T cell receptor beta chains below were found in one sample sequenced in a study of blood T cell repertoires in COVID-19 (dated by TCRdb to about 2020). The library was made by the immunoSEQ multiplex PCR assay. This immuneACCESS table, as held by TCRdb, lists in-frame sequences with V and J called but not all clones. Of the missing ones, under half trace to an unresolved V gene in checked studies; the others have no known cause. Recorded for this sample are about 300,000 clones; about 84% of them occurred a single time. 1.5% to 2% of the sample comes from the top ten. The sample consisted of peripheral blood. These receptors came from a woman between 50 and 59 years old with acute or convalescent COVID-19.

The rearrangement joins TRBV29-1 to TRBJ2-5; D is undetermined. The CDR3 totals 11 residues. Between the trimmed V and J ends, which lost 3 bases and 7 bases, there was a span of 9 bases. CDR1 is SQVTM and CDR2 is ANQGSEA in the germline V gene. In nucleotides, the CDR3 is TGCAGCGTTGAGGGCATCGGGACCCAGTACTTC. Amino acids: CSVEGIGTQYF.

This clone was seen just once. The V and J genes are TRBV24-1 and TRBJ2-2; D is uncertain. Per germline, CDR1 KGHDR and CDR2 SFDVKD. The CDR3 runs to 14 residues. The V end lost 8 bases, the J end lost 0 bases, and 9 bases lay between the germline ends. The CDR3 DNA reads as TGTGCCACCAACAGCCCGTCGAACACCGGGGAGCTGTTTTTT. It is translated as CATNSPSNTGELFF.

The chain combines TRBV27 with TRBJ1-6; D is perhaps TRBD1 (6 bases). This CDR3 is 16 amino acids long. Trimming removed 2 bases at V and 6 bases at J, with 14 bases between. CDR1 is MNHEY and CDR2 is SMNVEV in the germline V gene (reference sequence). The CDR3 spells CASSLLQGFGNSPLHF. Written as DNA, the CDR3 is TGTGCCAGCAGTTTACTCCAGGGGTTCGGTAATTCACCCCTCCACTTT.

The chain employs TRBV4-2 and TRBJ2-1, with 9 bases matching TRBD2. The CDR3 length is 15 residues. Trimming cost V 1 base and J 9 bases; bases outside gene matches: 7. CDR1 LGHNA and CDR2 YNFKEQ come from the germline V gene. CDR3 DNA: TGTGCCAGCAGCCAAGCTGCGGGAGGGCCCCTTGAGCAGTTCTTC. Amino acid sequence: CASSQAAGGPLEQFF.

This clone turned up a few times. The chain uses TRBV28 and TRBJ1-4, with D possibly TRBD1 on 5 matching bases. Germline V gene data show CDR1 as MDHEN and CDR2 as SYDVKM. The CDR3 spans 13 residues. The V end was cut by 6 bases, the J end by 3 bases, with 8 bases between. As DNA, the CDR3 is TGTGCCAGCAGGGGGGGTTCTAATGAAAAACTGTTTTTT. This sequence encodes CASRGGSNEKLFF.

The rearrangement links TRBV5-4 to TRBJ2-1; 12 bases are shared with TRBD2. V shed 4 bases, J shed 8 bases, and the junction held 7 bases outside the gene matches. Germline V lookup: CDR1 SGHNT, CDR2 YYREEE (reference sequence). This CDR3 contains 15 residues. CDR3 sequence reads: CASSRLAGGPDEQFF. CDR3 DNA sequence: TGTGCCAGCAGCCGTCTAGCGGGAGGGCCGGATGAGCAGTTCTTC. The full variable domain, with the rest looked up from reference TRBV5-4 and TRBJ2-1, is ETGVTQSPTHLIKTRGQQVTLRCSSQSGHNTVSWYQQALGQGPQFIFQYYREEENGRGNFPPRFSGLQFPNYSSELNVNALELDDSALYLCASSRLAGGPDEQFFGPGTRLTVL.

The J gene is TRBJ2-3, the V gene TRBV4-1; a possible D gene is TRBD2 (5 bases). Trimming stripped 2 bases from V and 1 base from J, with 13 bases between. The CDR3 extends over 16 amino acids. Per the germline V gene, CDR1 is MGHRA and CDR2 is YSYEKL. The CDR3 protein is CASSQYGGPRTDTQYF. The CDR3 region has the DNA TGCGCCAGCAGCCAATACGGCGGGCCGCGCACAGATACGCAGTATTTT.

Here the CDR3 DNA reads TGTGCCAGCAGCTGGGACAGGGGGTCGTTCGAGCAGTACTTC. This encodes CASSWDRGSFEQYF. The chain is built from TRBV5-6 and TRBJ2-7; 11 bases fit TRBD1. The germline gives CDR1 SGHDT, CDR2 YYEEEE. The CDR3 covers 14 residues. The junction had 5 bases not matched to a gene; V was cut back by 3 bases and J by 6 bases.

The chain couples TRBV4-2 to TRBJ2-5, with a possible D match to TRBD1 (7 bases). Trimming removed 0 bases from V and 5 bases from J, with 16 bases in between. The germline V gene has CDR1 LGHNA and CDR2 YNFKEQ. CDR3 length equals 16 residues. CDR3 nucleotides: TGTGCCAGCAGCCAAGAGACTAGGGGGCAGGGGGAGACCCAGTACTTC. This sequence encodes CASSQETRGQGETQYF.

This rearrangement joins TRBV6-2 or TRBV6-3 to TRBJ2-7, with a weak D call TRBD2 (6 bases). The CDR3 is made up of 13 amino acids. V was shortened by 5 bases and J by 3 bases, with 11 bases between the two germline ends. Germline V gives CDR1 MNHEY, CDR2 SVGEGT. DNA of the CDR3: TGTGCCAGCAGTCCCCGGACTAACTACGAGCAGTACTTC. This codes for CASSPRTNYEQYF.

With respect to this clone: Other nucleotide sequences in the sample specify the same CDR3. The V call is TRBV2, the J call TRBJ1-1; TRBD1 is a possible D gene (6 bases). The CDR3 sequence is 12 residues long. Looked up from germline, CDR1 is SNHLY and CDR2 is FYNNEI. Trimming shortened V by 4 bases and J by 4 bases, and 7 bases separated the two germline ends. The CDR3 loop is CASSVRGTEAFF. The CDR3 DNA follows: TGTGCCAGCAGTGTCAGGGGCACTGAAGCTTTCTTT. Drawing the rest from reference TRBV2 and TRBJ1-1, the complete variable domain is EPEVTQTPSHQVTQMGQEVILRCVPISNHLYFYWYRQILGQKVEFLVSFYNNEISEKSEIFDDQFSVERPDGSNFTLKIRSTKLEDSAMYFCASSVRGTEAFFGQGTRLTVV.

This clone was seen a handful of times. This chain connects TRBV27 to TRBJ1-1; unclear D gene. CDR1 MNHEY and CDR2 SMNVEV come from the germline V gene (reference sequence). This CDR3 has 11 residues. Trimming left V 5 bases short and J 10 bases short, with 11 bases between. CDR3 nucleotide sequence: TGTGCCAGCAGTCACCCCCCACTAGCTTTCTTT. Amino acid sequence: CASSHPPLAFF.

This chain joins TRBV5-1 and TRBJ2-7; 12 nucleotides agree with TRBD2. The CDR3 is made up of 16 amino acids. The V segment lost 1 base and the J segment 0 bases; nucleotides outside the gene matches: 2. Germline V gene data show CDR1 as SGHRS and CDR2 as YFSETQ. In nucleotides, the CDR3 is TGCGCCAGCAGCTTGCTAGCGGGAGGGAGCTCCTACGAGCAGTACTTC. Its translation is CASSLLAGGSSYEQYF.

The chain is built from TRBV18 and TRBJ1-1; possible D gene TRBD1, 5 bases. This CDR3 is 14 amino acids long. CDR1 is KGHSH, CDR2 LQKENI, per germline. Trimming took 4 bases from V and 4 from J, leaving 13 bases between them. CDR3 nucleotides: TGTGCCAGCTCACGAGGAGCGGGGGGCACTGAAGCTTTCTTT. This sequence encodes CASSRGAGGTEAFF.

The chain has TRBV5-1 and TRBJ1-5; TRBD1 aligns across 8 bases. The germline CDR1 and CDR2 sequences are SGHRS and YFSETQ. CDR3 size: 15 residues. After removal of 0 bases from V and 8 bases from J, the junction contained 7 bases not matched to a gene. CDR3 nucleotide sequence: TGCGCCAGCAGCTTGGGACAGGGGTCGCAGGAGCCCCAGCATTTT. Translated, it gives CASSLGQGSQEPQHF.

The chain has TRBV3-1 (or the pseudogene TRBV3-2) and TRBJ1-3, with D unclear. The V end was cut by 1 base, the J end by 9 bases, with 16 bases between. The CDR3 spans 15 residues. Germline V gene lookup returns CDR1 LGHDT and CDR2 YNNKEL (reference sequence). The CDR3 here is CASSQGRFLGGTIYF. The CDR3 DNA sequence: TGTGCCAGCAGCCAAGGACGGTTCCTCGGCGGCACCATATATTTT.

The V gene is TRBV19, the J gene TRBJ1-5, with 9 bases that match TRBD1. CDR1 and CDR2 from the germline V gene are LNHDA and SQIVND (reference sequence). Trimming at V came to 3 bases and at J to 4 bases, leaving 7 bases not matched to a gene. This CDR3 has 16 residues. In DNA form, the CDR3 reads TGTGCCAGTAGTATTTCTGGGACAGGGAATAATCAGCCCCAGCATTTT. As protein: CASSISGTGNNQPQHF.

The V and J genes are TRBV4-2 and TRBJ1-1, with D uncertain. The germline V gene has CDR1 LGHNA and CDR2 YNFKEQ. This CDR3 is 14 amino acids long. The V end lost 0 bases, the J end lost 6 bases, and 11 bases lay between the germline ends. The CDR3 here is CASSQDAGFPEAFF. CDR3 nucleotides: TGTGCCAGCAGCCAAGATGCGGGGTTTCCTGAAGCTTTCTTT.

The chain couples TRBV5-1 to TRBJ2-7; D might be TRBD2 (6 bases). This CDR3 comprises 16 residues. Germline V gene data show CDR1 as SGHRS and CDR2 as YFSETQ. Deletions cut 0 bases from V and 2 bases from J, with 15 bases between. CDR3 coding DNA: TGCGCCAGCAGCTTGGATCAGCGGGTGCGAGCCTACGAGCAGTACTTC. This translates into CASSLDQRVRAYEQYF.

The CDR3 sequence is CASSAKGQGTYNEQFF. CDR3 DNA sequence: TGTGCCAGCAGCGCAAAGGGACAGGGTACCTACAATGAGCAGTTCTTC. This chain uses TRBV9 with TRBJ2-1; the match to TRBD1 covers 9 bases. The CDR3 extends over 16 amino acids. With 3 bases clipped from V and 2 bases from J, the junction kept 6 bases outside the gene matches. Per germline, CDR1 SGDLS and CDR2 YYNGEE.